Presented here are 24 T cell receptor beta chains from one specimen sequenced in a study of blood T cells in healthy people across ages. Then a second PCR, running roughly 7 to 11 cycles, was carried out with a sample-barcoded 5' primer and a J-beta primer mix. TCRdb re-called the 5' RACE reads with MiXCR, one entry per CDR3 protein. This table has about 720,000 distinct CDR3 sequences, 20% to 25% appearing once. This sample was shared with a second study, whose subject was T cells of mothers and their children.

The material sequenced was blood. These receptors were collected from a boy between 5 and 17 years old in good health.

This clonotype was picked up a small number of times. V is TRBV29-1 and J is TRBJ2-2; D perhaps matches TRBD1 (6 bases). V was trimmed by 6 bases and J by 3 bases, leaving 17 bases between them. CDR3 size: 15 residues. From germline, CDR1 is SQVTM and CDR2 ANQGSEA. CDR3 nucleotides: TGCAGCGTACTAGGGACACAACTGCACACCGGGGAGCTGTTTTTT. Amino acids: CSVLGTQLHTGELFF.

A few counts support this clonotype. The V call is TRBV25-1, the J call TRBJ2-5; D is undetermined. Germline CDR1 and CDR2: MGHDK and SYGVNS. With 5 bases removed from V and 2 bases from J, the gap between germline ends came to 15 bases. This CDR3 contains 15 residues. The CDR3 DNA is TGTGCCAGCAGTACGGGTTTTGTACAGCAAGAGACCCAGTACTTC. Translating it yields CASSTGFVQQETQYF.

In its sample, this clonotype was seen a few times. This chain uses TRBV5-1 with TRBJ1-5, with D perhaps matching TRBD1 (5 bases). Germline V gives CDR1 SGHRS, CDR2 YFSETQ. V lost 1 base, J lost 5 bases, and 7 bases lay in between. The CDR3 runs 13 residues. For the CDR3, the DNA is TGCGCCAGCAGCTTGAGCAGGGATCAGCCCCAGCATTTT. Amino acids: CASSLSRDQPQHF.

Only a few counts were recorded for this clonotype. The chain employs TRBV12-3 or TRBV12-4 and TRBJ2-5; D unclear. This CDR3 spans 12 amino acids. CDR3 bases: TGTGCTACCAGTGTAGTTCAAGAGACCCAGTACTTC. Its protein product is CATSVVQETQYF.

The chain couples TRBV20-1 to TRBJ1-1; D unresolved. V lost 0 bases to trimming and J lost 4 bases, with 9 bases between them. The CDR3 runs to 13 residues. Germline CDR1 and CDR2: DFQATT and SNEGSKA (reference sequence). The CDR3 here is CSARDGGSTEAFF. In DNA form, the CDR3 reads TGCAGTGCTAGAGACGGAGGGAGCACTGAAGCTTTCTTT.

The table lists this clonotype with a few counts. The V and J genes are TRBV6-2 or TRBV6-3 and TRBJ2-7; 7 bases map to TRBD1. Germline CDR1 is MNHEY and CDR2 is SVGEGT. Trimming removed 2 bases from V and 2 bases from J; junction bases left unmatched: 12. This CDR3 region has 17 residues. Here the CDR3 DNA reads TGTGCCAGCAGTTACGGTTGGGACAGTCGTCAAACCTACGAGCAGTACTTC. Translated: CASSYGWDSRQTYEQYF.

Ten or more counts support this clonotype. The chain employs TRBV20-1 and TRBJ2-3; D tentatively fits TRBD1 or TRBD2 (5 bases each). Trimming cost V 3 bases and J 2 bases, with 12 bases left between them. Germline CDR1 is DFQATT and CDR2 is SNEGSKA (reference sequence). There are 14 residues in the CDR3. The CDR3 coding sequence is TGCAGTGCTAGGTACGGGACGTACACAGATACGCAGTATTTT. It translates to CSARYGTYTDTQYF.

The rearrangement joins TRBV6-5 to TRBJ1-1, with D possibly being TRBD1 (5 bases). This CDR3 contains 13 residues. From germline, CDR1 is MNHEY and CDR2 SVGAGI. V was clipped by 6 bases and J by 5 bases, with 13 bases between them. The CDR3 DNA reads TGTGCCAGCAGCTATACCCCAGGGACTGAAGCTTTCTTT. It yields the protein CASSYTPGTEAFF.

This clonotype was seen only a few times. V and J are TRBV29-1 and TRBJ2-5; TRBD1 is a possible D gene (5 bases). Germline CDR1 reads SQVTM; CDR2 reads ANQGSEA. With 6 bases removed from V and 2 bases from J, the gap between germline ends came to 16 bases. CDR3 length: 14 residues. CDR3 protein: CSVPRSPGQETQYF. The CDR3 region has the DNA TGCAGCGTGCCGAGATCGCCAGGGCAAGAGACCCAGTACTTC.

V and J are TRBV6-2 or TRBV6-3 and TRBJ2-5; 9 bases match TRBD1. This CDR3 has 16 amino acids. The junction had 13 bases not matched to a gene; V was cut back by 6 bases and J by 5 bases. The germline gives CDR1 MNHEY, CDR2 SVGEGT. CDR3 residues: CASSRGDRVYRETQYF. DNA of the CDR3: TGTGCCAGCAGCCGCGGGGACAGGGTATATCGGGAGACCCAGTACTTC.

The chain recombines TRBV9 with TRBJ1-5; 9 bases align to TRBD1. Germline CDR1 and CDR2: SGDLS and YYNGEE. The CDR3 runs to 15 residues. V shed 4 bases, J shed 7 bases, and the junction held 9 bases outside the gene matches. The CDR3: CASSPGGQGRQPQHF. Written as DNA, the CDR3 is TGTGCCAGCAGCCCCGGAGGACAGGGGAGACAGCCCCAGCATTTT.

Written as DNA, the CDR3 is TGTGCCAGCAGTTTTGGGCTGATGAACACTGAAGCTTTCTTT. This gives the protein CASSFGLMNTEAFF. The chain couples TRBV12-3 or TRBV12-4 to TRBJ1-1; D is uncertain. Trimming cost V 3 bases and J 0 bases, with 8 bases left between them. There are 14 residues in the CDR3.

The chain has TRBV6-4 and TRBJ1-2, with 9 positions matching TRBD1. J gave up 6 bases and V 5 bases, and 4 bases lay outside the gene matches. Germline V gene lookup returns CDR1 MRHNA and CDR2 SNTAGT. This CDR3 comprises 13 residues. The CDR3, as DNA: TGTGCCAGCAGTCGGGACAGGGCGGATGGCTACACCTTC. This gives the protein CASSRDRADGYTF.

This clonotype was observed a few times. CDR3: CASSAKDRTYNEKLFF. CDR3 bases: TGTGCCAGCAGCGCGAAGGACAGGACCTATAATGAAAAACTGTTTTTT. The rearrangement links TRBV7-9 to TRBJ1-4, with 7 bases that match TRBD1. CDR1 and CDR2 from the germline V gene are SEHNR and FQNEAQ (reference sequence). The CDR3 has 16 amino acids. Trimming took 5 bases from V and 4 from J; bases not matched to a gene: 10.

In its sample, this clonotype was seen a few times. The chain combines TRBV6-5 with TRBJ1-5; possible D gene TRBD1, 5 bases. CDR1 is MNHEY, CDR2 SVGAGI, per germline. This CDR3 contains 13 residues. The V end was cut by 2 bases, the J end by 10 bases, with 12 bases between. The CDR3: CASSYTGTQPQHF. For the CDR3, the DNA is TGTGCCAGCAGTTACACAGGCACTCAACCCCAGCATTTT.

The chain uses TRBV5-4 and TRBJ2-1; possible D gene TRBD1, 6 bases. The V gene lost 5 bases and the J gene lost 5 bases, with 23 bases spanning the gap. The germline CDR1 and CDR2 sequences are SGHNT and YYREEE (reference sequence). CDR3 length equals 17 residues. CDR3 DNA: TGTGCCAGCAGTTCCGACAGGCGACGACCCCTGAACAATGAGCAGTTCTTC. This translates into CASSSDRRRPLNNEQFF.

This clonotype was found a few times. The V call is TRBV28, the J call TRBJ1-2; no reliable D call. V was shortened by 1 base and J by 8 bases, with 20 bases between the two germline ends. The CDR3 runs to 16 residues. Germline CDR1 reads MDHEN; CDR2 reads SYDVKM. Here the CDR3 DNA reads TGTGCCAGCAGTTTATTATTTGCTGAGACGTCAGGAGGCTACACCTTC. Amino acids: CASSLLFAETSGGYTF.

V is TRBV9 and J is TRBJ2-3; 7 bases fit TRBD2. This CDR3 is 15 amino acids long. V dropped 1 base and J dropped 2; count of bases not matched to a gene: 4. The germline CDR1 and CDR2 sequences are SGDLS and YYNGEE. The CDR3 reads CASSVSSGNTDTQYF. The CDR3 DNA is TGTGCCAGCAGCGTATCCAGCGGGAACACAGATACGCAGTATTTT.

This clonotype appeared a few times. This chain connects TRBV4-3 to TRBJ2-7, with D tentatively TRBD1 (5 bases). The germline V and J ends were trimmed by 0 bases and 2 bases, with 11 bases remaining between them. CDR1 is LGHNA, CDR2 YSLEER, per germline. The CDR3 runs to 15 residues. CDR3 sequence: CASSQDKNRTYEQYF. CDR3 DNA: TGCGCCAGCAGCCAAGATAAGAACAGGACCTACGAGCAGTACTTC.

This clonotype was counted only a few times. The rearrangement joins TRBV29-1 to TRBJ2-4, with D possibly being TRBD1 (6 bases). V was clipped by 2 bases and J by 5 bases, with 19 bases between them. CDR1 is SQVTM and CDR2 is ANQGSEA in the germline V gene. The CDR3 is made up of 16 amino acids. Here the CDR3 DNA reads TGCAGCGTTGAAAAACAGGGAAAGGCACGCCAAAACATTCAGTACTTC. This codes for CSVEKQGKARQNIQYF.

The CDR3 region is CASSLGPPWNTGELFF. DNA for the CDR3: TGCGCCAGCAGCTTGGGACCTCCCTGGAACACCGGGGAGCTGTTTTTT. The rearrangement links TRBV5-1 to TRBJ2-2; no clear D. Germline assignment: CDR1 SGHRS and CDR2 YFSETQ. V was cut by 0 bases and J by 1 base, with 10 bases left in between. The CDR3 contains 16 residues.

This clonotype has a count of ten or more. CDR3 loop: CSLRTSGTYNEQFF. In DNA, the CDR3 is TGCAGCCTGCGGACTAGCGGCACCTACAATGAGCAGTTCTTC. This chain connects TRBV29-1 to TRBJ2-1; TRBD2 agrees at 10 bases. The V segment lost 8 bases and the J segment 2 bases; nucleotides outside the gene matches: 6. CDR3 size: 14 residues. Per germline, CDR1 SQVTM and CDR2 ANQGSEA.

The chain recombines TRBV7-6 with TRBJ2-5, with D perhaps TRBD1 or TRBD2 (5 bases each). The CDR3 is 14 residues long. V was pared by 5 bases and J by 1 base, with 11 bases between. The germline gives CDR1 SGHVS, CDR2 FNYEAQ. The chain's CDR3 is CASSPRDGQETQYF. CDR3 bases: TGTGCCAGCAGCCCCCGGGACGGCCAAGAGACCCAGTACTTC.

The rearrangement uses TRBV5-4 and TRBJ2-5, with TRBD1 matching over 7 bases. V trimming: 3 bases; J trimming: 0 bases; junction bases outside the gene matches: 5. The CDR3 loop spans 15 amino acids. CDR1 and CDR2 (germline): SGHNT, YYREEE (reference sequence). In nucleotides, the CDR3 is TGTGCCAGCAGCTCTTACAGGGGTCACCAAGAGACCCAGTACTTC. Its translation is CASSSYRGHQETQYF.